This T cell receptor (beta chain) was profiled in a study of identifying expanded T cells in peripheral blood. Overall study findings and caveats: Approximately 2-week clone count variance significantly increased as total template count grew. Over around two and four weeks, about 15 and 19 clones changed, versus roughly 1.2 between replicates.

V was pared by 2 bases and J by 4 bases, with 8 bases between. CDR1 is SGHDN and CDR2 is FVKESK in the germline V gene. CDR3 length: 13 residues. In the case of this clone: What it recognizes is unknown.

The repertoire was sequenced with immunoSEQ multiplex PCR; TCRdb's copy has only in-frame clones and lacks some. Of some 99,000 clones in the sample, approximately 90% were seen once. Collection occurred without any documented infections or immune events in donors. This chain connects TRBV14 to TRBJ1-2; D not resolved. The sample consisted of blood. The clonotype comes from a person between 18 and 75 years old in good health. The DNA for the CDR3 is TGTGCCAGCAGCCAAAATAACGGCTATGGCTACACCTTC. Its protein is CASSQNNGYGYTF.